These 22 T cell receptor beta chains were all obtained from the same sample, sequenced in a study of shared clonotypes between healthy human individuals. Positive CCR7 selection of CD45RO-negative cells yielded the naive CD8 cells, and terminally differentiated effector memory CD45RA+ cells were excluded. Using immunoSEQ multiplex PCR, the repertoire was profiled, and TCRdb retains in-frame clones only, with some absent. Of about 600,000 clones in the sample, roughly 95% were seen once. The sample comprised naive CD8+ T cells sorted from blood. Every receptor here comes from a woman aged 25 to 45 in good health.

This clone has a handful of counts. This chain links TRBV2 with TRBJ1-5; D not resolved. Trimming removed 3 bases from V and 0 bases from J, with 9 bases in between. The CDR3 runs to 15 residues. The germline V gene encodes CDR1 SNHLY and CDR2 FYNNEI. Here the CDR3 DNA reads TGTGCCAGCAGTGACGGGGAGTATAGCAATCAGCCCCAGCATTTT. Translating it yields CASSDGEYSNQPQHF.

This clone has a single count. This chain uses TRBV4-1 with TRBJ2-1, with 7 bases fitting TRBD2. After removal of 3 bases from V and 15 bases from J, the junction contained 11 bases not matched to a gene. The V gene's germline CDR1 is MGHRA and CDR2 YSYEKL. CDR3 length: 13 residues. Here the CDR3 DNA reads TGCGCCAGCAGCCATAATCTGAGGGAGGGTGCGTTCTTC. Encoded protein: CASSHNLREGAFF.

This clone was counted once. The J gene is TRBJ2-7, the V gene TRBV11-2; 8 nucleotides match TRBD2. There are 14 residues in the CDR3. Trimming at V came to 3 bases and at J to 2 bases, leaving 3 bases not matched to a gene. Germline loops: CDR1 SGHAT, CDR2 FQNNGV. CDR3 sequence: CASSFPGLAYEQYF. The CDR3, as DNA: TGTGCCAGCAGCTTCCCGGGACTAGCCTACGAGCAGTACTTC.

This clone came up once. The chain combines TRBV19 with TRBJ2-7, with TRBD1 matching 7 bases. Germline V gives CDR1 LNHDA, CDR2 SQIVND (reference sequence). The CDR3 totals 15 residues. Losses at the gene ends were 5 bases for V and 6 bases for J; bases not matched to a gene: 13. The CDR3 region is CASSPPDRAMVEQYF. The DNA for the CDR3 is TGTGCCAGTAGTCCTCCTGACAGGGCGATGGTCGAGCAGTACTTC.

This rearrangement joins TRBV9 to TRBJ2-3; no definite D call. V was clipped by 4 bases and J by 1 base, with 7 bases between them. CDR1 SGDLS and CDR2 YYNGEE come from the germline V gene. The CDR3 is made up of 13 amino acids. The CDR3 is CASSPARTDTQYF. As DNA, the CDR3 is TGTGCCAGCAGCCCGGCCCGCACAGATACGCAGTATTTT. The full variable domain, completed using reference TRBV9 and TRBJ2-3, is DSGVTQTPKHLITATGQRVTLRCSPRSGDLSVYWYQQSLDQGLQFLIQYYNGEERAKGNILERFSAQQFPDLHSELNLSSLELGDSALYFCASSPARTDTQYFGPGTRLTVL.

This clone was seen just once. The chain employs TRBV11-2 and TRBJ1-2; TRBD1 might be the D (5 bases). Trimming pared 1 base from V and 8 bases from J, leaving 14 bases between. The CDR3 consists of 14 residues. CDR1 is SGHAT, CDR2 FQNNGV, per germline. The CDR3 region is CASSLAAGTPGYTF. For the CDR3, the DNA is TGTGCCAGCAGCTTAGCGGCAGGGACCCCCGGCTACACCTTC.

J is TRBJ2-7 and V is TRBV19, with D possibly TRBD2 on 6 matching bases. Germline CDR1 reads LNHDA; CDR2 reads SQIVND (reference sequence). This CDR3 comprises 12 residues. Trimming took 7 bases from V and 3 from J, leaving 10 bases between them. Here the CDR3 DNA reads TGTGCCAGTAATGGAGGGGACTACGAGCAGTACTTC. Encoded protein: CASNGGDYEQYF.

This clone was counted once. The chain recombines TRBV19 with TRBJ1-2, with 12 bases lining up with TRBD1. The CDR3 is 18 residues long. J was trimmed by 3 bases and V by 8 bases; bases with no gene match: 16. Germline V lookup: CDR1 LNHDA, CDR2 SQIVND (reference sequence). The CDR3 coding sequence is TGTGCCAGTTATAACCCGGGACAGGGGGCGACCCGGGACTATGGCTACACCTTC. Translated, it gives CASYNPGQGATRDYGYTF.

This chain links TRBV2 with TRBJ2-7; D might be TRBD2 (6 bases). Germline V gene sequence: CDR1 SNHLY, CDR2 FYNNEI. The CDR3 runs 15 residues. V was trimmed by 6 bases and J by 5 bases, leaving 20 bases between them. The CDR3 reads CASRGPGLTGDEQYF. DNA for the CDR3: TGTGCCAGCAGAGGACCGGGACTCACTGGGGACGAGCAGTACTTC.

V usage is TRBV13 and J usage is TRBJ1-2, with TRBD1 as a possible D gene (6 bases). Germline V gene sequence: CDR1 PRHDT, CDR2 FYEKMQ (reference sequence). This CDR3 has 15 residues. V lost 3 bases and J lost 3, with 14 bases in between. The CDR3 nucleotides read TGTGCCAGCAGCTTCGGGGGGGCAGGAGACTATGGCTACACCTTC. Translating it yields CASSFGGAGDYGYTF.

V and J are TRBV27 and TRBJ1-5; D is possibly TRBD1 (6 bases). The CDR3 covers 17 residues. V shed 5 bases and J shed 4 bases, with 21 bases lying between them. Germline-derived CDR1 and CDR2 are MNHEY and SMNVEV (reference sequence). CDR3 protein: CASSKGPYRVGNQPQHF. Written as DNA, the CDR3 is TGTGCCAGCAGTAAAGGCCCCTACAGGGTGGGTAATCAGCCCCAGCATTTT.

The J gene is TRBJ2-7, the V gene TRBV6-1, with D unclear. This CDR3 comprises 13 residues. V dropped 3 bases and J dropped 2 bases, with 8 bases sitting between them. The V gene's germline CDR1 is MNHNS and CDR2 SASEGT. CDR3 sequence reads: CASSDSLTYEQYF. The CDR3 DNA sequence: TGTGCCAGCAGTGACAGCCTTACCTACGAGCAGTACTTC.

The chain couples TRBV28 to TRBJ1-5; D is undetermined. The germline gives CDR1 MDHEN, CDR2 SYDVKM. CDR3 size: 14 residues. Trimming took 1 base from V and 5 from J, leaving 9 bases between them. CDR3 amino acids: CASSLFREDQPQHF. The CDR3 coding sequence is TGTGCCAGCAGTTTATTTCGGGAGGATCAGCCCCAGCATTTT.

The rearrangement uses TRBV7-6 and TRBJ2-7; possibly TRBD1 for D (6 bases). This CDR3 is built from 15 residues. Germline assignment: CDR1 SGHVS and CDR2 FNYEAQ. Trimming left V 4 bases short and J 6 bases short, with 19 bases between. CDR3 DNA sequence: TGTGCCAGCAGCTCTAACCCGGGAACAGGGATCGAGCAGTACTTC. It codes for CASSSNPGTGIEQYF.

This chain connects TRBV27 to TRBJ2-2; D call uncertain. Trimming removed 3 bases at V and 2 bases at J, with 4 bases between. Germline V gene lookup returns CDR1 MNHEY and CDR2 SMNVEV (reference sequence). This CDR3 is 13 amino acids long. Written as DNA, the CDR3 is TGTGCCAGCAGTTTTGACAACACCGGGGAGCTGTTTTTT. Encoded protein: CASSFDNTGELFF.

The chain uses TRBV27 and TRBJ1-1, with D hard to call. Trimming cost V 6 bases and J 9 bases, with 17 bases left between them. Germline V CDR1 and CDR2: MNHEY, SMNVEV (reference sequence). The CDR3 has 13 amino acids. The CDR3 spells CASSLLMGGQAFF. The CDR3 DNA follows: TGTGCCAGCAGCCTCCTTATGGGAGGACAAGCTTTCTTT.

J is TRBJ2-1 and V is TRBV27; 10 nucleotides line up with TRBD1. This CDR3 has 17 residues. The V segment lost 9 bases and the J segment 6 bases; nucleotides outside the gene matches: 17. The germline V gene has CDR1 MNHEY and CDR2 SMNVEV (reference sequence). CDR3 nucleotide sequence: TGTGCCAGGGTTCCGGCGCCCGGGACAGGGGTTATCAATGAGCAGTTCTTC. This sequence encodes CARVPAPGTGVINEQFF.

The chain recombines TRBV10-2 with TRBJ2-7; 8 bases map to TRBD2. Germline V gene sequence: CDR1 WSHSY, CDR2 SAAADI. CDR3 length: 13 residues. J gave up 2 bases and V 4 bases, and 1 base lay outside the gene matches. Here the CDR3 reads CASSVAGTYEQYF. The CDR3 DNA reads as TGCGCCAGCAGTGTAGCGGGAACCTACGAGCAGTACTTC.

This clone was seen more than once but under ten times. V gene TRBV29-1 combines with J gene TRBJ1-1; tentative D call: TRBD1 (5 bases). CDR1 SQVTM and CDR2 ANQGSEA come from the germline V gene. V lost 6 bases, J lost 0 bases, and 8 bases lay in between. This CDR3 has 12 amino acids. The DNA of the CDR3 is TGCAGCGTGGGGACGGTGAACACTGAAGCTTTCTTT. It codes for CSVGTVNTEAFF.

This clone was observed a single time. The rearrangement uses TRBV28 and TRBJ2-3, with D possibly matching TRBD2 (6 bases). This CDR3 has 16 amino acids. V was cut by 2 bases and J by 6 bases, with 18 bases left in between. Germline loops: CDR1 MDHEN, CDR2 SYDVKM. The CDR3 reads CASSLIRIGSMDTQYF. DNA of the CDR3: TGTGCCAGCAGTTTAATTCGTATCGGGAGTATGGATACGCAGTATTTT.

The V gene is TRBV19, the J gene TRBJ2-1; D uncertain. This CDR3 region has 13 residues. Germline CDR1 is LNHDA and CDR2 is SQIVND (reference sequence). Trimming left V 3 bases short and J 7 bases short, with 10 bases between. The CDR3 spells CASSIFPSNEQFF. CDR3 DNA sequence: TGTGCCAGTAGTATCTTCCCTTCTAATGAGCAGTTCTTC. Filled out from reference TRBV19 and TRBJ2-1, the complete variable domain reads DGGITQSPKYLFRKEGQNVTLSCEQNLNHDAMYWYRQDPGQGLRLIYYSQIVNDFQKGDIAEGYSVSREKKESFPLTVTSAQKNPTAFYLCASSIFPSNEQFFGPGTRLTVL.

The chain combines TRBV4-1 with TRBJ2-7; the D is unclear. From germline, CDR1 is MGHRA and CDR2 YSYEKL. This CDR3 has 15 residues. V was clipped by 4 bases and J by 7 bases, with 20 bases between them. Here the CDR3 DNA reads TGCGCCAGCAGCCTCCTCGACGATAGCCGTCAAGAGCAGTACTTC. This encodes CASSLLDDSRQEQYF.